What follows are 27 T cell receptor beta chains derived from one specimen sequenced in a study of T cells after yellow fever vaccination. TCRdb itself ran the 5' RACE reads through MiXCR, one entry per CDR3 protein. Of about 580,000 distinct CDR3 sequences listed, 17% are singletons. The sequences come from PBMCs, collected about 5 days after the first yellow fever vaccination. The receptors were gathered from a man aged 18-30 years who received the YFV17D yellow fever vaccine.

The chain employs TRBV4-1 and TRBJ2-5; possibly TRBD2 for D (5 bases). Germline-derived CDR1 and CDR2 are MGHRA and YSYEKL. V was trimmed by 4 bases and J by 5 bases, leaving 17 bases between them. The CDR3 is 15 amino acids. CDR3 sequence: CASSLRVREAETQYF. The CDR3 DNA is TGCGCCAGCAGCCTAAGGGTTCGGGAAGCGGAGACCCAGTACTTC.

V gene TRBV4-1 combines with J gene TRBJ1-2; a possible D gene is TRBD1 (5 bases). V shed 2 bases and J shed 3 bases, with 7 bases lying between them. The CDR3 runs to 13 residues. CDR1 and CDR2 from the germline V gene are MGHRA and YSYEKL. In DNA, the CDR3 is TGCGCCAGCAGCCAACGGGACCACTATGGCTACACCTTC. It encodes CASSQRDHYGYTF.

Many counts were recorded for this clonotype. The gene calls are TRBV12-3 or TRBV12-4 and TRBJ2-1, with D perhaps assigned TRBD1 or TRBD2 (5 bases each). V lost 3 bases and J 5 bases, leaving 11 bases between the germline ends. The CDR3 totals 14 residues. CDR3 nucleotide sequence: TGTGCCAGCAGTTTCCCGGGGCCTAACAATGAGCAGTTCTTC. The encoded protein is CASSFPGPNNEQFF.

V is TRBV6-5 and J is TRBJ2-1, with 7 bases identical to TRBD1. CDR1 and CDR2 from the germline V gene are MNHEY and SVGAGI. The V and J ends lost 7 bases and 10 bases, in that order; junction bases with no gene match: 7. This CDR3 contains 12 residues. As DNA, the CDR3 is TGTGCCAGCATTAACAGGGGACGGGAGCAGTTCTTC. This translates into CASINRGREQFF.

This clonotype appeared a few times. The chain couples TRBV7-2 to TRBJ2-1, with 8 bases that match TRBD1. The germline V gene encodes CDR1 SGHTA and CDR2 FQGNSA. With V trimmed by 5 bases and J by 4 bases, 4 bases remained unmatched. This CDR3 region has 14 residues. The CDR3: CASSRDRPYNEQFF. In DNA form, the CDR3 reads TGTGCCAGCAGCCGGGACAGGCCTTACAATGAGCAGTTCTTC.

This clonotype has more than one count but fewer than ten. This chain links TRBV7-2 with TRBJ2-5, with 11 bases aligning to TRBD2. This CDR3 is built from 22 residues. Germline values: CDR1 SGHTA, CDR2 FQGNSA. J lost 1 base, V lost 3 bases, and 22 bases had no gene match. This CDR3 reads CASSFHLTIAGGLGRSQETQYF. The DNA for the CDR3 is TGTGCCAGCAGCTTCCACCTAACAATAGCGGGGGGGCTGGGTCGTTCCCAAGAGACCCAGTACTTC.

This clonotype was detected only a few times. V and J are TRBV4-1 and TRBJ2-4; TRBD1 is a possible D gene (5 bases). Per the germline V gene, CDR1 is MGHRA and CDR2 is YSYEKL. The V and J ends lost 1 base and 6 bases respectively, with 19 bases between them. The CDR3 extends over 17 amino acids. CDR3 coding DNA: TGCGCCAGCAGCCAAGGTAAAGCTACAGGTCAGAGAAACATTCAGTACTTC. Translated: CASSQGKATGQRNIQYF.

The chain links TRBV5-6 to TRBJ1-2; D is unresolved. CDR1 is SGHDT and CDR2 is YYEEEE in the germline V gene. The CDR3 covers 13 residues. Trimming removed 4 bases from V and 8 bases from J, with 15 bases in between. The CDR3 spells CASSPGRTGGYTF. For the CDR3, the DNA is TGTGCCAGCAGCCCCGGTCGGACTGGAGGCTACACCTTC.

About this clonotype: This clone may be a read error of a much larger clone one base away. J is TRBJ2-5 and V is TRBV5-1; D perhaps matches TRBD2 (5 bases). The germline V and J ends were trimmed by 4 bases and 6 bases, with 16 bases remaining between them. This CDR3 comprises 14 residues. Germline values: CDR1 SGHRS, CDR2 YFSETQ. CDR3 loop: CASSPAQREKTQYF. CDR3 nucleotide sequence: TGCGCCAGCAGCCCCGCGCAGAGGGAGAAGACCCAGTACTTC.

In this sample, this clonotype turned up a few times. This chain joins TRBV7-3 and TRBJ2-1; a possible D gene is TRBD2 (5 bases). The germline gives CDR1 SGHTA, CDR2 FQGTGA. Between the trimmed V and J ends, which lost 5 bases and 3 bases, there was a span of 14 bases. The CDR3 extends over 15 amino acids. CDR3 protein: CASSPSAGHYNEQFF. CDR3 bases: TGTGCCAGCAGCCCCTCGGCGGGTCACTACAATGAGCAGTTCTTC.

The rearrangement links TRBV24-1 to TRBJ2-5; 7 positions agree with TRBD2. Germline values: CDR1 KGHDR, CDR2 SFDVKD. The V gene end was trimmed by 9 bases and the J gene end by 2 bases; junction bases not matched to a gene: 11. The length of the CDR3 is 15 residues. The CDR3 nucleotides read TGTGCCACCCGCTCGGCTCGGACTAGTCAAGAGACCCAGTACTTC. Its protein product is CATRSARTSQETQYF.

This clonotype was found many times. This chain joins TRBV6-1 and TRBJ1-2; a weak D match, TRBD1 (6 bases). The germline V and J ends were trimmed by 6 bases and 4 bases, with 18 bases remaining between them. Per the germline V gene, CDR1 is MNHNS and CDR2 is SASEGT. The CDR3 totals 15 residues. The CDR3 protein is CASRDGGGGGYGYTF. CDR3 nucleotides: TGTGCCAGCAGGGATGGAGGGGGTGGAGGCTATGGCTACACCTTC.

For this clonotype: Relative to the germline gene, one junction end is altered; a read error may explain this. The CDR3, as DNA: TGTGCCAGCGGCCAAGGGACTAGCGGGGGGGCGCTGCACAATGAGCAGTTCTTC. Amino acids: CASGQGTSGGALHNEQFF. V and J are TRBV3-1 and TRBJ2-1; 16 bases line up with TRBD2. The CDR3 sequence is 18 residues long. CDR1 and CDR2 (germline): LGHDT, YNNKEL (reference sequence).

CDR3: CASSTDRVFGDTQYF. The CDR3 DNA follows: TGTGCCAGTAGTACGGACAGGGTATTTGGAGATACGCAGTATTTT. The V and J genes are TRBV19 and TRBJ2-3, with 8 bases lining up with TRBD1. V lost 4 bases, J lost 5 bases, and 8 bases stayed unmatched. The CDR3 runs 15 residues. Germline V gene lookup returns CDR1 LNHDA and CDR2 SQIVND (reference sequence).

The chain recombines TRBV20-1 with TRBJ2-3; TRBD2 aligns across 11 bases. The CDR3 extends over 15 amino acids. V was clipped by 0 bases and J by 4 bases; unmatched bases: 3. Per the germline V gene, CDR1 is DFQATT and CDR2 is SNEGSKA (reference sequence). CDR3 amino acids: CSARDTSGGSDTQYF. As DNA, the CDR3 is TGCAGTGCTAGAGATACTAGCGGGGGTTCAGATACGCAGTATTTT.

This clonotype appeared a few times. This rearrangement joins TRBV24-1 to TRBJ1-1, with no clear D. This CDR3 has 12 residues. V dropped 3 bases and J dropped 3 bases, with 4 bases sitting between them. Per the germline V gene, CDR1 is KGHDR and CDR2 is SFDVKD. CDR3 bases: TGTGCCACCAGTGATCGGGACACTGAAGCTTTCTTT. Its translation: CATSDRDTEAFF.

This chain links TRBV5-8 with TRBJ2-7; TRBD1 might be the D (6 bases). Trimming took off 4 bases at V and 2 bases at J, with 10 bases between the two ends. CDR1 is SGHTS, CDR2 YDEGEE, per germline. This CDR3 has 13 amino acids. The CDR3 region is CASSTGQPYEQYV. The CDR3 DNA sequence: TGTGCCAGCAGCACTGGACAGCCCTACGAGCAGTACGTC.

The chain has TRBV7-9 and TRBJ2-1, with 7 positions matching TRBD1. The CDR3 is 17 residues long. J was trimmed by 0 bases and V by 5 bases; bases with no gene match: 10. Germline V lookup: CDR1 SEHNR, CDR2 FQNEAQ (reference sequence). CDR3 sequence (DNA): TGTGCCAGCAGCCCCAGGGGACAGCACCGCTCCTACAATGAGCAGTTCTTC. It encodes CASSPRGQHRSYNEQFF.

There are a few counts of this clonotype. This chain uses TRBV11-2 with TRBJ2-5, with TRBD1 identical over 7 bases. The ends lost 0 bases at V and 5 bases at J; junction bases unmatched: 6. This CDR3 has 15 amino acids. CDR1 and CDR2 from the germline V gene are SGHAT and FQNNGV. The CDR3 spells CASSLDLGGGETQYF. In nucleotides, the CDR3 is TGTGCCAGCAGCTTAGATTTAGGGGGCGGTGAGACCCAGTACTTC.

The chain links TRBV5-1 to TRBJ2-1, with D unresolved. Trimming cost V 0 bases and J 4 bases, with 8 bases left between them. The germline V gene has CDR1 SGHRS and CDR2 YFSETQ. There are 14 residues in the CDR3. This CDR3 reads CASSLVHSYNEQFF. For the CDR3, the DNA is TGCGCCAGCAGCTTGGTCCATTCTTACAATGAGCAGTTCTTC. Variable domain in full (rest from reference TRBV5-1 and TRBJ2-1): KAGVTQTPRYLIKTRGQQVTLSCSPISGHRSVSWYQQTPGQGLQFLFEYFSETQRNKGNFPGRFSGRQFSNSRSEMNVSTLELGDSALYLCASSLVHSYNEQFFGPGTRLTVL.

This clonotype was recorded a few times. This chain uses TRBV12-3 or TRBV12-4 with TRBJ2-7, with 8 bases identical to TRBD2. V gave up 6 bases and J gave up 3 bases; unmatched junction bases: 7. This CDR3 contains 14 residues. The CDR3 bases are TGTGCCAGCAGCGCGGGAGGTAATTACTACGAGCAGTACTTC. Its translation is CASSAGGNYYEQYF.

The chain uses TRBV6-1 and TRBJ1-2, with 7 bases lining up with TRBD1. The CDR3 covers 13 residues. J was trimmed by 8 bases and V by 6 bases; bases with no gene match: 9. Germline CDR1 reads MNHNS; CDR2 reads SASEGT. CDR3 bases: TGTGCCAGCAGAAACCTAGGACAGGCAGGCTACACCTTC. Translating it yields CASRNLGQAGYTF.

The CDR3 nucleotides are TGTGCCAGCAGTGAACCTAGCGGGGGGGAAGAGACCCAGTACTTC. This encodes CASSEPSGGEETQYF. J is TRBJ2-5 and V is TRBV6-1; 12 positions match TRBD2. CDR1 is MNHNS and CDR2 is SASEGT in the germline V gene. This CDR3 is 15 amino acids long. V was clipped by 2 bases and J by 3 bases; unmatched bases: 1.

CDR3 loop: CATSQGWELFF. CDR3 DNA: TGTGCCACATCACAGGGGTGGGAGCTGTTTTTT. The chain carries TRBV6-6 and TRBJ2-2; 7 nucleotides align to TRBD1. This CDR3 comprises 11 residues. V was clipped by 10 bases and J by 9 bases; unmatched bases: 5. From germline, CDR1 is MNHNY and CDR2 SVGAGI (reference sequence).

CDR3 sequence: CASSQGPGTANEKLFF. The CDR3 DNA sequence: TGTGCCAGCAGCCAAGGGCCCGGGACAGCAAATGAAAAACTGTTTTTT. The chain is built from TRBV14 and TRBJ1-4; 7 nucleotides align to TRBD1. The CDR3 is 16 residues long. V dropped 1 base and J dropped 5; count of bases not matched to a gene: 7. CDR1 is SGHDN and CDR2 is FVKESK in the germline V gene.

This sequence joins TRBV7-8 and TRBJ1-6; no clear D gene. CDR1 is SGHVS and CDR2 is FQNEAQ in the germline V gene. Trimming removed 3 bases at V and 13 bases at J, with 10 bases between. The CDR3 runs to 12 residues. CDR3 in DNA: TGTGCCAGCAGCTTGGACCGACTGCCCCTCCACTTT. The encoded protein is CASSLDRLPLHF.

In its sample, this clonotype was seen a few times. This chain links TRBV6-2 or TRBV6-3 with TRBJ1-2; D remains ambiguous. The length of the CDR3 is 15 residues. Germline V gene sequence: CDR1 MNHEY, CDR2 SVGEGT. V was trimmed by 2 bases and J by 5 bases, leaving 15 bases between them. CDR3 coding DNA: TGTGCCAGCAGTTACATACAGCTCCTGAGTTATGGCTACACCTTC. Translating gives CASSYIQLLSYGYTF.